This TCR beta chain comes out of a study of shared clonotypes between healthy human individuals. Study outcomes and limitations: Some clonotypes were shared by all four sorted-subset donors, while others were not shared. The non-shared ones had lower generation probabilities than the shared ones. Estimated richness was generally greater in naive than memory subsets.

Concerning this clone itself: Its antigen is unidentified.

Memory CD4+ cells were the fraction left after CD45RA+ naive selection. Assay: immunoSEQ multiplex PCR; the TCRdb copy retains only in-frame clones and omits some. The sample holds more than 900,000 clones; 75% to 80% are singletons and the top ten take 0.55% to 0.7%. V was cut by 3 bases and J by 14 bases, with 16 bases left in between. The germline V gene has CDR1 KGHSH and CDR2 LQKENI. CDR3 length: 13 amino acids. Sequenced sample: memory CD4+ T cells from PBMCs. Documented subset: CD45RA-negative fraction. The sequence derives from a man aged 18 to 35 in good health. Some clones in this sample may be carry-over from other donors' samples. This chain uses TRBV18 with TRBJ1-4; D gene uncertain. The CDR3 coding sequence is TGTGCCAGCTCACCGGAGTCGCAGACTTCTCTGTTTTTT. It yields the protein CASSPESQTSLFF.